The 6 T cell receptor beta chains presented below share a single source sample, sequenced in a study of cytomegalovirus exposure and HLA in healthy donors. Primers included in the PCR were 60 Vbeta and 13 Jbeta primers. Produced via immunoSEQ multiplex PCR; TCRdb's table is partial and in-frame only. This table holds tens of thousands of clones, around 78% found once. The specimen sequenced was PBMCs. The receptor set was obtained from a man aged 40-49 years in good health and CMV-seronegative.

V gene TRBV7-2 combines with J gene TRBJ2-7, with TRBD1 matching over 10 bases. There are 15 residues in the CDR3. CDR1 SGHTA and CDR2 FQGNSA come from the germline V gene. With 5 bases clipped from V and 4 bases from J, the junction kept 8 bases outside the gene matches. The CDR3 here is CASSTTRTGGYEQYF. For the CDR3, the DNA is TGTGCCAGCAGCACTACGCGGACAGGGGGGTACGAGCAGTACTTC.

The chain recombines TRBV7-9 with TRBJ2-7, with D possibly being TRBD2 (5 bases). The germline V gene has CDR1 SEHNR and CDR2 FQNEAQ (reference sequence). CDR3 length: 12 amino acids. Trimming took 5 bases from V and 3 from J, leaving 8 bases between them. CDR3 residues: CASSPGGYEQYF. The DNA for the CDR3 is TGTGCCAGCAGCCCCGGAGGCTACGAGCAGTACTTC.

The V call is TRBV6-5, the J call TRBJ1-2; a weak D match, TRBD1 (5 bases). This CDR3 region has 12 residues. Germline-derived CDR1 and CDR2 are MNHEY and SVGAGI. V was shortened by 10 bases and J by 3 bases, with 12 bases between the two germline ends. CDR3 amino acids: CATKLGDYGYTF. The CDR3 bases are TGTGCCACCAAATTAGGGGACTATGGCTACACCTTC.

The rearrangement joins TRBV7-9 to TRBJ2-7; 9 bases fit TRBD2. The CDR3 runs 15 residues. Trimming at V came to 1 base and at J to 4 bases, leaving 5 bases not matched to a gene. CDR1 SEHNR and CDR2 FQNEAQ come from the germline V gene (reference sequence). Here the CDR3 reads CASSLEITSGYEQYF. As DNA, the CDR3 is TGTGCCAGCAGCTTAGAAATTACTAGCGGGTACGAGCAGTACTTC. Based on the CDR3 plus reference TRBV7-9 and TRBJ2-7, the full variable domain is DTGVSQNPRHKITKRGQNVTFRCDPISEHNRLYWYRQTLGQGPEFLTYFQNEAQLEKSRLLSDRFSAERPKGSFSTLEIQRTEQGDSAMYLCASSLEITSGYEQYFGPGTRLTVT.

By sample share, this clone is medium-sized. Other DNA sequences in the sample encode the same CDR3. V usage is TRBV6-5 and J usage is TRBJ1-3; 7 positions agree with TRBD1. The ends lost 5 bases at V and 4 bases at J; junction bases unmatched: 5. Germline CDR1 MNHEY, CDR2 SVGAGI. The CDR3 covers 14 residues. This CDR3 is CASSRPGQGNTIYF. The DNA of the CDR3 is TGTGCCAGCAGTCGTCCGGGACAGGGAAACACCATATATTTT.

This chain connects TRBV2 to TRBJ2-5; 8 nucleotides agree with TRBD1. V was clipped by 8 bases and J by 0 bases; unmatched bases: 8. The CDR3 extends over 15 amino acids. CDR1 is SNHLY and CDR2 is FYNNEI in the germline V gene. CDR3 coding DNA: TGTGCCAGCTCTGTGACAGGGGAGGACCAAGAGACCCAGTACTTC. The encoded protein is CASSVTGEDQETQYF.